These 21 T cell receptor beta chains came from one sample sequenced in a study of blood T cell repertoires in COVID-19. Only in-frame clones appear in the TCRdb table, and some are missing; sequencing was by immunoSEQ multiplex PCR. This table holds over 85,000 clones, around 84% found once. The specimen was peripheral blood. These TCRs come from a man older than 75 with acute or convalescent COVID-19.

Of note for this clone: This sample also contains other DNA sequences that code for the same CDR3. This chain connects TRBV7-2 to TRBJ1-2, with 9 bases lining up with TRBD1. Trimming at V came to 0 bases and at J to 4 bases, leaving 3 bases not matched to a gene. In germline, CDR1 is SGHTA, CDR2 FQGNSA. The CDR3 is made up of 15 amino acids. The CDR3 DNA reads TGTGCCAGCAGCTTAGCGGGACAGGGCCCCTATGGCTACACCTTC. Translating it yields CASSLAGQGPYGYTF.

This clone was picked up a small number of times. The CDR3 nucleotides are TGCGCCAGCAGCCACCCCGGACAGAACTCCTACGAGCAGTACTTC. This codes for CASSHPGQNSYEQYF. This chain uses TRBV4-1 with TRBJ2-7; TRBD1 is a possible D gene (6 bases). V was clipped by 3 bases and J by 0 bases, with 12 bases between them. The CDR3 contains 15 residues. Germline CDR1 and CDR2: MGHRA and YSYEKL.

The chain joins TRBV19 to TRBJ2-1; possibly TRBD2 for D (6 bases). The germline gives CDR1 LNHDA, CDR2 SQIVND (reference sequence). There are 15 residues in the CDR3. The V end was cut by 1 base, the J end by 6 bases, with 13 bases between. The CDR3 coding sequence is TGTGCCAGTAGTATAGCCTCTCTCGGGGGCAATGAGCAGTTCTTC. Amino acids: CASSIASLGGNEQFF.

This clone is medium-sized by share. The chain combines TRBV7-3 with TRBJ2-2; 7 bases map to TRBD2. The germline V gene has CDR1 SGHTA and CDR2 FQGTGA. Trimming cost V 2 bases and J 5 bases; bases outside gene matches: 2. This CDR3 is 14 amino acids long. The CDR3 DNA follows: TGTGCCAGCAGCTTACTAGCGGCTACCGGGGAGCTGTTTTTT. Its translation is CASSLLAATGELFF.

The chain is built from TRBV29-1 and TRBJ1-1, with 7 positions matching TRBD1. CDR3 size: 13 residues. Germline V gene sequence: CDR1 SQVTM, CDR2 ANQGSEA. Germline trimming cut 7 bases from V and 1 base from J; bases unmatched to any gene: 6. The CDR3 here is CSGKTGTNTEAFF. The DNA of the CDR3 is TGCAGCGGGAAGACAGGGACGAACACTGAAGCTTTCTTT. The whole variable domain, remainder taken from reference TRBV29-1 and TRBJ1-1, is SAVISQKPSRDICQRGTSLTIQCQVDSQVTMMFWYRQQPGQSLTLIATANQGSEATYESGFVIDKFPISRPNLTFSTLTVSNMSPEDSSIYLCSGKTGTNTEAFFGQGTRLTVV.

The table lists this clone with a count of one. The chain recombines TRBV3-1 (or the pseudogene TRBV3-2) with TRBJ2-7, with 7 bases identical to TRBD2. Trimming took 0 bases from V and 3 from J; bases not matched to a gene: 5. The germline V gene encodes CDR1 LGHDT and CDR2 YNNKEL (reference sequence). The CDR3 is 15 amino acids. CDR3 sequence reads: CASSQDRGGSYEQYF. Written as DNA, the CDR3 is TGTGCCAGCAGCCAAGATCGCGGCGGGAGCTACGAGCAGTACTTC.

J is TRBJ2-6 and V is TRBV6-6, with D hard to call. Germline V gene data show CDR1 as MNHNY and CDR2 as SVGAGI (reference sequence). Trimming left V 5 bases short and J 0 bases short, with 8 bases between. The CDR3 runs to 15 residues. CDR3 loop: CASSTVNSGANVLTF. As DNA, the CDR3 is TGTGCCAGCAGTACAGTGAACTCTGGGGCCAACGTCCTGACTTTC.

J is TRBJ2-7 and V is TRBV9; maybe TRBD1 (6 bases). CDR1 SGDLS and CDR2 YYNGEE come from the germline V gene. V lost 4 bases to trimming and J lost 4 bases, with 21 bases between them. The CDR3 covers 16 residues. The CDR3 DNA follows: TGTGCCAGCAGCACCCATCCGGGTACAGGGCGTTACGAGCAGTACTTC. This codes for CASSTHPGTGRYEQYF. The whole variable domain, filled in from reference TRBV9 and TRBJ2-7, reads DSGVTQTPKHLITATGQRVTLRCSPRSGDLSVYWYQQSLDQGLQFLIQYYNGEERAKGNILERFSAQQFPDLHSELNLSSLELGDSALYFCASSTHPGTGRYEQYFGPGTRLTVT.

The chain is built from TRBV5-1 and TRBJ1-1; TRBD1 matches 8 bases. V shed 5 bases, J shed 4 bases, and the junction held 4 bases outside the gene matches. This CDR3 spans 13 amino acids. Germline V gene lookup returns CDR1 SGHRS and CDR2 YFSETQ. The CDR3 loop reads CASSFGTGTEAFF. The CDR3 DNA reads TGCGCCAGCAGTTTCGGGACAGGCACTGAAGCTTTCTTT. Combining the CDR3 with reference TRBV5-1 and TRBJ1-1 gives the whole variable domain KAGVTQTPRYLIKTRGQQVTLSCSPISGHRSVSWYQQTPGQGLQFLFEYFSETQRNKGNFPGRFSGRQFSNSRSEMNVSTLELGDSALYLCASSFGTGTEAFFGQGTRLTVV.

J is TRBJ2-7 and V is TRBV28; 7 nucleotides match TRBD2. The length of the CDR3 is 15 residues. J lost 2 bases, V lost 3 bases, and 7 bases had no gene match. The germline V gene has CDR1 MDHEN and CDR2 SYDVKM. CDR3 sequence (DNA): TGTGCCAGCAGTTTTCCCACTAGCGACCCCTACGAGCAGTACTTC. The encoded protein is CASSFPTSDPYEQYF. The entire variable domain, with the rest obtained from reference TRBV28 and TRBJ2-7, is as follows: DVKVTQSSRYLVKRTGEKVFLECVQDMDHENMFWYRQDPGLGLRLIYFSYDVKMKEKGDIPEGYSVSREKKERFSLILESASTNQTSMYLCASSFPTSDPYEQYFGPGTRLTVT.

This chain links TRBV5-1 with TRBJ2-1; 12 bases are shared with TRBD2. The V and J ends lost 4 bases and 2 bases, in that order; junction bases with no gene match: 7. Per the germline V gene, CDR1 is SGHRS and CDR2 is YFSETQ. The CDR3 totals 17 residues. The CDR3 loop is CASSHWTSGTTYNEQFF. In DNA form, the CDR3 reads TGCGCCAGCAGCCACTGGACTAGCGGGACTACCTACAATGAGCAGTTCTTC.

The rearrangement links TRBV24-1 to TRBJ2-2; D is perhaps TRBD1 (6 bases). In germline, CDR1 is KGHDR, CDR2 SFDVKD. This CDR3 comprises 17 residues. With 4 bases removed from V and 4 bases from J, the gap between germline ends came to 18 bases. CDR3 region: CATSDPRDTSLTGELFF. DNA for the CDR3: TGTGCCACCAGTGACCCTCGGGACACCTCCCTCACCGGGGAGCTGTTTTTT.

This clone was seen only a few times. The chain employs TRBV18 and TRBJ1-5; tentative D call: TRBD1 (5 bases). V was trimmed by 1 base and J by 0 bases, leaving 7 bases between them. Germline V CDR1 and CDR2: KGHSH, LQKENI. The CDR3 runs 15 residues. CDR3 amino acids: CASSPRQISNQPQHF. The CDR3 region has the DNA TGTGCCAGCTCACCACGACAGATTAGCAATCAGCCCCAGCATTTT. Filled out from reference TRBV18 and TRBJ1-5, the complete variable domain reads NAGVMQNPRHLVRRRGQEARLRCSPMKGHSHVYWYRQLPEEGLKFMVYLQKENIIDESGMPKERFSAEFPKEGPSILRIQQVVRGDSAAYFCASSPRQISNQPQHFGDGTRLSIL.

The V gene is TRBV7-6, the J gene TRBJ2-5; 10 nucleotides match TRBD2. CDR1 and CDR2 (germline): SGHVS, FNYEAQ. Unmatched junction bases numbered 8, after V lost 2 bases and J lost 5 bases. CDR3 length equals 16 residues. The CDR3 sequence: CASSLRWLAGEETQYF. Here the CDR3 DNA reads TGTGCCAGCAGCTTACGATGGCTAGCGGGAGAGGAGACCCAGTACTTC.

This clone was seen once. The chain is built from TRBV20-1 and TRBJ2-1; tentatively, D is TRBD1 (5 bases). CDR1 is DFQATT and CDR2 is SNEGSKA in the germline V gene (reference sequence). CDR3 length equals 15 residues. Deletions cut 3 bases from V and 9 bases from J, with 21 bases between. CDR3 region: CSASPFRTKRGEQFF. The CDR3 coding sequence is TGCAGTGCTAGTCCCTTTAGGACAAAGAGAGGTGAGCAGTTCTTC.

This chain links TRBV30 with TRBJ2-5; D may be TRBD1 (5 bases). CDR1 GTSNPN and CDR2 SVGIG come from the germline V gene (reference sequence). Trimming took 3 bases from V and 2 from J, leaving 13 bases between them. The CDR3 has 14 amino acids. CDR3 nucleotide sequence: TGTGCCTGGAGATGGGCAGGGAAGCAAGAGACCCAGTACTTC. Encoded protein: CAWRWAGKQETQYF.

This rearrangement joins TRBV27 to TRBJ2-7; D is perhaps TRBD2 (6 bases). This CDR3 spans 15 amino acids. V was pared by 5 bases and J by 0 bases, with 14 bases between. The germline V gene has CDR1 MNHEY and CDR2 SMNVEV (reference sequence). CDR3 region: CASSLRAGRSYEQYF. Here the CDR3 DNA reads TGTGCCAGCAGTCTCCGAGCGGGCCGCTCCTACGAGCAGTACTTC.

The chain uses TRBV27 and TRBJ1-6; 8 bases fit TRBD1. Germline values: CDR1 MNHEY, CDR2 SMNVEV (reference sequence). The CDR3 runs to 17 residues. The trim removed 6 bases at V and 13 bases at J, leaving 20 bases unmatched. For the CDR3, the DNA is TGTGCCAGCAGCCCATGGACAGGGTCGGCTCTAGCGAGGCCCCTCCACTTT. Translation gives CASSPWTGSALARPLHF.

The chain combines TRBV29-1 with TRBJ2-3, with 9 bases lining up with TRBD2. Germline CDR1 SQVTM, CDR2 ANQGSEA. The CDR3 length is 15 residues. Trimming at V came to 7 bases and at J to 2 bases, leaving 10 bases not matched to a gene. CDR3 coding DNA: TGCAGCGCCCACAGGGCTAGCGGGAACACAGATACGCAGTATTTT. Its protein product is CSAHRASGNTDTQYF.

In its sample, this clone was seen a few times. The rearrangement uses TRBV3-1 (or the pseudogene TRBV3-2) and TRBJ2-2; TRBD2 matches 14 bases. Losses at the gene ends were 4 bases for V and 4 bases for J; bases not matched to a gene: 2. CDR1 is LGHDT, CDR2 YNNKEL, per germline (reference sequence). The CDR3 runs 16 residues. The CDR3 DNA follows: TGTGCCAGCAGCCTCGGACTAGCGGGAGGCACCGGGGAGCTGTTTTTT. Translated, it gives CASSLGLAGGTGELFF.

A single count supports this clone. This chain joins TRBV28 and TRBJ1-2; 7 bases map to TRBD1. Germline V gives CDR1 MDHEN, CDR2 SYDVKM. CDR3 length equals 12 residues. The V gene end was trimmed by 1 base and the J gene end by 12 bases; junction bases not matched to a gene: 5. CDR3 residues: CASSLLTGRHTF. For the CDR3, the DNA is TGTGCCAGCAGTTTATTGACAGGGCGGCACACCTTC.